This T cell receptor (beta chain) was documented in a study of post-analysis software for immune sequencing data. In the study overall: Both relapsing-remitting and secondary progressive multiple sclerosis featured among the disease courses, as did progressive-relapsing multiple sclerosis.

Regarding this clonotype: Its antigen is as yet unknown.

Presence of unique molecular identifiers characterized the TCR beta cDNA libraries. TCRdb recomputed calls from the PCR reads with MiXCR, one row per CDR3 protein. Of hundreds of thousands of distinct CDR3 sequences in the sample, around 60% were seen once. V dropped 8 bases and J dropped 0 bases, with 11 bases sitting between them. CDR3 length: 14 residues. CDR1 and CDR2 (germline): MNHNY, SVGAGI (reference sequence). The study's findings and limits: When patients were compared with controls, about five TRBV segments were more frequent, TRBV5-6, TRBV5-1 and TRBV20-1 among them. Multiple sclerosis was associated with a significant reduction in normalized Chao1 diversity relative to controls.

The sequence was obtained from a girl aged 2-9 years with multiple sclerosis. This chain connects TRBV6-6 to TRBJ2-1; D uncertain. Sample: blood. The CDR3 DNA sequence: TGTGCCAGCCGCTTAGAGAGCTCCTACAATGAGCAGTTCTTC. It encodes CASRLESSYNEQFF.